This T cell receptor (beta chain) was sequenced during a study of T cells in Graves' hyperthyroidism and ophthalmopathy. It was around 11 ml of fresh peripheral blood that supplied the PBMCs. Authors of the study amplified TCR beta CDR3 regions from RNA transcripts. The HTBI primer set was used in a first-round RT-PCR of the TCR CDR3. MiXCR was run by TCRdb on the multiplex PCR reads, yielding one entry per CDR3 protein. Of fewer than 500,000 distinct CDR3 sequences in the sample, roughly 15% were seen once. CDR3 length: 16 amino acids. Germline assignment: CDR1 SEHNR and CDR2 FQNEAQ (reference sequence). The V end was cut by 1 base, the J end by 4 bases, with 16 bases between. This clonotype was observed at least ten times.

The sequence was obtained from a young man with Graves' ophthalmopathy. The rearrangement uses TRBV7-9 and TRBJ1-2; no clear D. The sample was blood. CDR3 protein: CASSLGGPWAPYGYTF. The CDR3 bases are TGTGCCAGCAGCTTAGGAGGGCCGTGGGCCCCCTATGGCTACACCTTC.